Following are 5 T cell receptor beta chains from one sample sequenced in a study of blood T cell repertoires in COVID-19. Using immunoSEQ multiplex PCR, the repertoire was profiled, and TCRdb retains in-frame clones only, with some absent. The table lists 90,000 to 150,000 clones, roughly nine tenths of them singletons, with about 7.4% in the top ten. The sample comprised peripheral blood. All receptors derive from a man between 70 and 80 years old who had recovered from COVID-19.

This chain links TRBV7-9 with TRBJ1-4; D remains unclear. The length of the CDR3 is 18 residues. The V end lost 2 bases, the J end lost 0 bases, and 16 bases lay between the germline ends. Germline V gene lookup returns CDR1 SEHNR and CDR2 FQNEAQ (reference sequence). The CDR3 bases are TGTGCCAGCAGCTTATCCGCCTTCACACGTACAACTAATGAAAAACTGTTTTTT. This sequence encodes CASSLSAFTRTTNEKLFF.

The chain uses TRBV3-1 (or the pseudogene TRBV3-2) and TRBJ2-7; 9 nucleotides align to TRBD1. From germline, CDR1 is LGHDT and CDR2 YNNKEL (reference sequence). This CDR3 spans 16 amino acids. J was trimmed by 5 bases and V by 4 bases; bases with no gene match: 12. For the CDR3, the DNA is TGTGCCAGCAGCCCCTGGCCCGGGACAGGGTTGGACGAGCAGTACTTC. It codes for CASSPWPGTGLDEQYF.

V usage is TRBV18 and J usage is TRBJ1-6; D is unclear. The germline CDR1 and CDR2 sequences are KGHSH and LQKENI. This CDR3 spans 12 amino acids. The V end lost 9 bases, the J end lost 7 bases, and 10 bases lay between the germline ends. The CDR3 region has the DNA TGTGCCAGTTTCGACTGGAATTCACCCCTCCACTTT. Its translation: CASFDWNSPLHF.

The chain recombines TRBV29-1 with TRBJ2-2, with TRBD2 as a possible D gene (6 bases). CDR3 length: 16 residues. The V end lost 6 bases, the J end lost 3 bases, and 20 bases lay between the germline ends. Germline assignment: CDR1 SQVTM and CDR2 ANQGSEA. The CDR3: CSVDGGSGIHTGELFF. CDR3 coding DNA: TGCAGCGTGGACGGGGGTAGCGGAATACACACCGGGGAGCTGTTTTTT.

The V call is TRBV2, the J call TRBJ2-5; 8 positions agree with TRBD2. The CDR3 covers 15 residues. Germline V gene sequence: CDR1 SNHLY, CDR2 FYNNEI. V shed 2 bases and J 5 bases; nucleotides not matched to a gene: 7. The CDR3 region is CASSESGLGYETQYF. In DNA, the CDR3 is TGTGCCAGCAGTGAATCGGGACTAGGATACGAGACCCAGTACTTC.